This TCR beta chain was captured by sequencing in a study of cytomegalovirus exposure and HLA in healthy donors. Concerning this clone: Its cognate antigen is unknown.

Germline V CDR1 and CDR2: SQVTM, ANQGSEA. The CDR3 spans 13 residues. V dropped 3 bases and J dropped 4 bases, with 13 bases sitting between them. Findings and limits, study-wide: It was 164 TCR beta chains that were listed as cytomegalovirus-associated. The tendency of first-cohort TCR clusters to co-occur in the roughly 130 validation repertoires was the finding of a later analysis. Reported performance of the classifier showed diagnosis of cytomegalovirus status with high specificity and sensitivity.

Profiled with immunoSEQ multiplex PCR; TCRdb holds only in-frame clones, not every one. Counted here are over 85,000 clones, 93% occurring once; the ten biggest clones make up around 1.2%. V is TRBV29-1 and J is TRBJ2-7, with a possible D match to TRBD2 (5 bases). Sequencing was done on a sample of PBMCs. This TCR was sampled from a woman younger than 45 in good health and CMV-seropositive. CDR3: CSVEDGTRYEQYF. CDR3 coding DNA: TGCAGCGTTGAGGACGGTACTAGGTACGAGCAGTACTTC.